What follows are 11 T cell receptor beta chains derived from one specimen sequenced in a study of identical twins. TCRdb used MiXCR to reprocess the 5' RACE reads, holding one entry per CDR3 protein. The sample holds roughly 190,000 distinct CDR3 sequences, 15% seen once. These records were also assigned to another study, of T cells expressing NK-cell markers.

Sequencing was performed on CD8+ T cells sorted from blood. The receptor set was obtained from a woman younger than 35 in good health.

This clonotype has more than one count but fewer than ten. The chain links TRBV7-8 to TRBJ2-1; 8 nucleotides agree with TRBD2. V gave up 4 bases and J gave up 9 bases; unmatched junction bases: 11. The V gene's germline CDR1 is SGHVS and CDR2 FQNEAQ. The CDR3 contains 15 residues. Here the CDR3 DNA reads TGTGCCAGCAGCTCCCTCCGGCGGGGGGCGGGTGAGCAGTTCTTC. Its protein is CASSSLRRGAGEQFF. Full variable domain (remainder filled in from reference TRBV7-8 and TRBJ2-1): GAGVSQSPRYKVAKRGQDVALRCDPISGHVSLFWYQQALGQGPEFLTYFQNEAQLDKSGLPSDRFFAERPEGSVSTLKIQRTQQEDSAVYLCASSSLRRGAGEQFFGPGTRLTVL.

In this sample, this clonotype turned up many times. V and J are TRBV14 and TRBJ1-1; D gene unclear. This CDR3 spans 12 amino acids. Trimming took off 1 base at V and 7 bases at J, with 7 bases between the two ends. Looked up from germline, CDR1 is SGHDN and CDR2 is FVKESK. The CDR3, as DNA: TGTGCCAGCAGCCAAGGTGAAATTGAAGCTTTCTTT. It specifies CASSQGEIEAFF.

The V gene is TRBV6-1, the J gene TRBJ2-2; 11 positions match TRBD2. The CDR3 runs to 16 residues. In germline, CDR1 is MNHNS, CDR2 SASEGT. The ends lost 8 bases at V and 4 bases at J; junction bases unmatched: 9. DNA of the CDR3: TGTGCCAGCTATCATAGCGGGGGGGCGGGCACCGGGGAGCTGTTTTTT. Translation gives CASYHSGGAGTGELFF.

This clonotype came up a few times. As DNA, the CDR3 is TGCGCCAGCAGCTGGGGGGTGGGGCAGAATGAGCAGTTCTTC. Translation: CASSWGVGQNEQFF. This chain links TRBV5-1 with TRBJ2-1; a weak D match, TRBD2 (6 bases). V was pared by 3 bases and J by 7 bases, with 14 bases between. CDR3 length: 14 residues. Per germline, CDR1 SGHRS and CDR2 YFSETQ.

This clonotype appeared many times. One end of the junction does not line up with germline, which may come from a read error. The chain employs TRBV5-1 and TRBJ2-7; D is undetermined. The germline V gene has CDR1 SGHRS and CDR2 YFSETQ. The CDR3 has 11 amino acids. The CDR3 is CASSSSYEQYF. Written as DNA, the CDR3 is TGTGCCAGCTCTAGCTCCTACGAGCAGTACTTC.

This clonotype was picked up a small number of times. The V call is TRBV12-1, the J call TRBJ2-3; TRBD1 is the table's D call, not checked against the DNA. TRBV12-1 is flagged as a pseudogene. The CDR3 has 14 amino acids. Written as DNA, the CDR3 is TGTGCCAGCACCCCCGACAGGGTCGCAGATACGCAGTATTTT. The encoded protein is CASTPDRVADTQYF.

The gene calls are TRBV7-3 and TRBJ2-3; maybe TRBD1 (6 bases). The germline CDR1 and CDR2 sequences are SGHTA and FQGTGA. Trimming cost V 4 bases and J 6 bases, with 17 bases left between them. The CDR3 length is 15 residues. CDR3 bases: TGTGCCAGCAGCTCCTTCGGTGGGGGCGGCGATACGCAGTATTTT. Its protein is CASSSFGGGGDTQYF.

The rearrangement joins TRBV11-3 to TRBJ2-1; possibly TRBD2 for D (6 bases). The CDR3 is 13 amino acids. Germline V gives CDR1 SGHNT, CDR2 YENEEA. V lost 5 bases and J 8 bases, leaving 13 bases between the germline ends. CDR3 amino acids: CASSPGTRDEQFF. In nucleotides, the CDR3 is TGTGCCAGCAGCCCTGGGACTCGGGATGAGCAGTTCTTC. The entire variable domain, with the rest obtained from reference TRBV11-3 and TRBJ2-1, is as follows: EAGVVQSPRYKIIEKKQPVAFWCNPISGHNTLYWYLQNLGQGPELLIRYENEEAVDDSQLPKDRFSAERLKGVDSTLKIQPAELGDSAVYLCASSPGTRDEQFFGPGTRLTVL.

As DNA, the CDR3 is TGTGCCAGCCTTAGCGGTGGGGGAACAGATACGCAGTATTTT. It encodes CASLSGGGTDTQYF. The rearrangement links TRBV7-2 to TRBJ2-3; TRBD2 is a possible D gene (6 bases). Germline CDR1 and CDR2: SGHTA and FQGNSA. CDR3 size: 14 residues. V was pared by 8 bases and J by 3 bases, with 15 bases between.

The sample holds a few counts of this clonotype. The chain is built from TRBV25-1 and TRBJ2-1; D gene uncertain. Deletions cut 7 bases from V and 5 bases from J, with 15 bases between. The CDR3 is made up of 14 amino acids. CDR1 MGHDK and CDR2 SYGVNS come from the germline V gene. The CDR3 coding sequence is TGTGCCAGCAAGACCCGCGGTCTCAACAATGAGCAGTTCTTC. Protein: CASKTRGLNNEQFF.

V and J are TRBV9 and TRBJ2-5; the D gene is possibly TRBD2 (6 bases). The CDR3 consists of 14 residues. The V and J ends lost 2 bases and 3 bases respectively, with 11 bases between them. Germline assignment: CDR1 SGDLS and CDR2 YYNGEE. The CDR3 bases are TGTGCCAGCAGCGTGGGGGACTTTAAAGAGACCCAGTACTTC. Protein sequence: CASSVGDFKETQYF.